What follows describes a single T cell receptor (beta chain). Its antigen remains unknown. Some clones are missing from TCRdb's copy, which holds only in-frame ones; the method was immunoSEQ multiplex PCR. The sample holds 150,000 to 200,000 clones, about 83% seen once. The data belong to a study of cytomegalovirus exposure and HLA in healthy donors. Study-level background: In a later analysis, the 120 or so validation repertoires were reported to have used the same platform as the approximately 670 first-cohort repertoires. Study-level findings and limits: Researchers counted some 150 TCR beta chains as cytomegalovirus-associated. High sensitivity and specificity were reportedly achieved when the classifier diagnosed cytomegalovirus status. According to a subsequent analysis, TCR clusters from the first cohort were inclined to appear together in the 120 validation repertoires.

V lost 0 bases and J 1 base, leaving 4 bases between the germline ends. The CDR3 sequence is 13 residues long. Germline CDR1 SGHDT, CDR2 YYEEEE. The clonotype was recovered from a woman between 18 and 30 years old in good health and CMV-seronegative. The sequenced sample consisted of PBMCs. The V gene is TRBV5-6, the J gene TRBJ1-1; D is unresolved. The CDR3 coding sequence is TGTGCCAGCAGCTTGGGAGAGAACACTGAAGCTTTCTTT. Translating gives CASSLGENTEAFF.